Listed below are T cell receptor beta chains from one sample, sequenced in a study of shared clonotypes between healthy human individuals. Using immunoSEQ multiplex PCR, the repertoire was profiled, and TCRdb retains in-frame clones only, with some absent. Of nearly 750,000 clones in the sample, just under 75% are singletons; the top ten hold around 1.7%. The sequencing sample was made of memory CD4+ T cells sorted from blood. Receptors were obtained from a woman aged 30 to 39 in good health. CDR3s include the opening cysteine and the closing phenylalanine or tryptophan. Each record gives: D gene, CDR3 length, J gene, V gene, clone size, CDR3 protein, CDR3 DNA. The D gene is left open where the match is weak. Size tells how often a clone was seen (once, few, many) or the class of an expanded clone, and some rows leave it out.

d_gene: .
len: 14
j_gene: TRBJ2-7
v_gene: TRBV7-9
abundance: .
CDR3aa: CASSFSSPNGEQYF
CDR3nt: TGTGCCAGCAGCTTTAGCAGCCCCAATGGGGAGCAGTACTTC

d_gene: TRBD1
len: 15
j_gene: TRBJ1-4
v_gene: TRBV5-1
abundance: .
CDR3aa: CASSQRTGGNEKLFF
CDR3nt: TGCGCCAGCAGCCAACGTACAGGGGGCAATGAAAAACTGTTTTTT

d_gene: .
len: 15
j_gene: TRBJ2-1
v_gene: TRBV10-1
abundance: .
CDR3aa: CASSDLPGTYNEQFF
CDR3nt: TGCGCCAGCAGTGACCTCCCCGGCACCTACAATGAGCAGTTCTTC

d_gene: TRBD1
len: 14
j_gene: TRBJ2-7
v_gene: TRBV2
abundance: .
CDR3aa: CASIRTGGSYEQYF
CDR3nt: TGTGCCAGCATTCGGACAGGGGGCTCCTACGAGCAGTACTTC

d_gene: TRBD2
len: 15
j_gene: TRBJ2-7
v_gene: TRBV19
abundance: .
CDR3aa: CASSPSTGTSGVQYF
CDR3nt: TGTGCCAGTAGTCCATCCACCGGGACTAGCGGGGTGCAGTACTTC

d_gene: .
len: 15
j_gene: TRBJ2-3
v_gene: TRBV7-3
abundance: .
CDR3aa: CASSLDYTSTDTQYF
CDR3nt: TGTGCCAGCAGCCTGGACTACACAAGCACAGATACGCAGTATTTT

d_gene: TRBD2
len: 19
j_gene: TRBJ2-7
v_gene: TRBV5-3
abundance: .
CDR3aa: CARSLVIVSPREGSYEQYF
CDR3nt: TGTGCCAGAAGCTTGGTCATAGTTTCGCCACGGGAGGGCTCCTACGAGCAGTACTTC

d_gene: TRBD1
len: 15
j_gene: TRBJ2-5
v_gene: TRBV11-3
abundance: few
CDR3aa: CASSLGTGNQETQYF
CDR3nt: TGTGCCAGCAGCTTAGGGACAGGGAACCAAGAGACCCAGTACTTC

d_gene: .
len: 13
j_gene: TRBJ1-2
v_gene: TRBV7-9
abundance: .
CDR3aa: CASSLETGSGYTF
CDR3nt: TGTGCCAGCAGCTTAGAAACAGGGTCGGGCTACACCTTC

d_gene: .
len: 13
j_gene: TRBJ2-7
v_gene: TRBV5-4
abundance: .
CDR3aa: CASAPGSSYEQYF
CDR3nt: TGTGCCAGCGCTCCAGGGAGCTCCTACGAGCAGTACTTC

d_gene: .
len: 14
j_gene: TRBJ1-2
v_gene: TRBV5-1
abundance: many
CDR3aa: CASSNVPEGGGYTF
CDR3nt: TGCGCCAGCAGCAATGTACCGGAGGGAGGAGGATACACCTTC

d_gene: TRBD2
len: 16
j_gene: TRBJ2-7
v_gene: TRBV27
abundance: .
CDR3aa: CASGSEGLAGSYEQYF
CDR3nt: TGTGCCAGCGGATCCGAGGGACTAGCGGGATCCTACGAGCAGTACTTC

d_gene: TRBD1
len: 18
j_gene: TRBJ2-2
v_gene: TRBV9
abundance: .
CDR3aa: CASSAQPTGVLNTGELFF
CDR3nt: TGTGCCAGCAGCGCCCAGCCTACAGGGGTCCTGAACACCGGGGAGCTGTTTTTT

d_gene: TRBD1
len: 16
j_gene: TRBJ2-5
v_gene: TRBV27
abundance: .
CDR3aa: CASRGQGTGERETQYF
CDR3nt: TGTGCCAGCCGTGGACAGGGAACTGGTGAAAGGGAGACCCAGTACTTC

d_gene: TRBD2
len: 15
j_gene: TRBJ2-7
v_gene: TRBV28
abundance: .
CDR3aa: CASSPLIGGTYEQYF
CDR3nt: TGTGCCAGCAGTCCCCTCATCGGGGGGACCTACGAGCAGTACTTC

d_gene: .
len: 15
j_gene: TRBJ1-5
v_gene: TRBV5-1
abundance: .
CDR3aa: CASSFSGGPNQPQHF
CDR3nt: TGCGCCAGCAGCTTTTCCGGGGGGCCCAATCAGCCCCAGCATTTT

d_gene: .
len: 16
j_gene: TRBJ1-1
v_gene: TRBV29-1
abundance: few
CDR3aa: CSVGIAGAALNTEAFF
CDR3nt: TGCAGCGTTGGGATCGCGGGGGCGGCACTGAACACTGAAGCTTTCTTT

d_gene: TRBD1
len: 13
j_gene: TRBJ2-7
v_gene: TRBV19
abundance: .
CDR3aa: CASSITGGGEQYF
CDR3nt: TGTGCCAGTAGTATCACAGGGGGCGGTGAGCAGTACTTC

d_gene: .
len: 17
j_gene: TRBJ1-1
v_gene: TRBV7-8
abundance: .
CDR3aa: CASSLESIQGRITEAFF
CDR3nt: TGTGCCAGCAGCTTAGAAAGTATCCAGGGAAGGATCACTGAAGCTTTCTTT

d_gene: .
len: 17
j_gene: TRBJ2-2
v_gene: TRBV25-1
abundance: .
CDR3aa: CASSESPSQGHTGELFF
CDR3nt: TGTGCCAGCAGTGAATCCCCCTCGCAGGGGCACACCGGGGAGCTGTTTTTT

d_gene: .
len: 15
j_gene: TRBJ2-2
v_gene: TRBV27
abundance: .
CDR3aa: CASSLAGLATGELFF
CDR3nt: TGTGCCAGCAGTTTGGCGGGACTTGCCACCGGGGAGCTGTTTTTT

d_gene: .
len: 13
j_gene: TRBJ2-3
v_gene: TRBV11-2
abundance: .
CDR3aa: CASSLGGPDTQYF
CDR3nt: TGTGCCAGCAGCTTAGGGGGTCCAGATACGCAGTATTTT

d_gene: .
len: 14
j_gene: TRBJ1-4
v_gene: TRBV18
abundance: .
CDR3aa: CASSRMGVEEKLFF
CDR3nt: TGTGCCAGCTCTCGGATGGGCGTGGAAGAAAAACTGTTTTTT

d_gene: .
len: 16
j_gene: TRBJ2-3
v_gene: TRBV30
abundance: few
CDR3aa: CAWSLLQSTGTDTQYF
CDR3nt: TGTGCCTGGAGTCTCCTACAGTCCACCGGAACAGATACGCAGTATTTT

d_gene: .
len: 14
j_gene: TRBJ2-1
v_gene: TRBV19
abundance: .
CDR3aa: CASSSRAGYNEQFF
CDR3nt: TGTGCCAGTAGTAGCCGGGCGGGCTACAATGAGCAGTTCTTC